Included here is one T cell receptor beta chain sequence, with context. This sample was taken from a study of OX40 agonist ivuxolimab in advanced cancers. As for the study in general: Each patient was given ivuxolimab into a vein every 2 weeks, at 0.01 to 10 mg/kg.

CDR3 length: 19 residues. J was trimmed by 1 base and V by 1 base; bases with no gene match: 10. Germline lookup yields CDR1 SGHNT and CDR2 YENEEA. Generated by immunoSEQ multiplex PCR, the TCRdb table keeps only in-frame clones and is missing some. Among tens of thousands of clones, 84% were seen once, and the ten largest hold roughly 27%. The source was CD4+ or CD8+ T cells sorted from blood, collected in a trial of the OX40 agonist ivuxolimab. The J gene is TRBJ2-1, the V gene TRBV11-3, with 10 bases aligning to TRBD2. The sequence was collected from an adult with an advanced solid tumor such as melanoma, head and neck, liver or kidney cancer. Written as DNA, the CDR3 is TGTGCCAGCAGCTTAGGGTCCAGCGGGAGGGCCCAGTCCTACAATGAGCAGTTCTTC. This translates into CASSLGSSGRAQSYNEQFF.